Listed below are T cell receptor beta chains from one sample, sequenced in a study of T cells in Graves' hyperthyroidism and ophthalmopathy. One entry per CDR3 protein results from TCRdb running MiXCR on the multiplex PCR reads. The sample holds 500,000 to 800,000 distinct CDR3 sequences, over 40% seen once. What was sequenced was peripheral blood or thyroid tissue (not recorded which). The receptor source for this set is an adult man with Graves' disease, either hyperthyroidism or ophthalmopathy (not recorded which). The CDR3 runs from the conserved cysteine through the conserved F or W. D genes are given only for firm matches. Where a row states a size, it is once, few, many or the class of an expanded clone; other rows omit it.

>NA|TRBJ2-5|NA|TRBV2
CASSEVVGLPQYF
TGTGCCAGCAGTGAAGTTGTAGGCCTGCCCCAGTACTTC
>NA|TRBJ1-5|NA|TRBV6-1
CASKDSHKFNQPQHF
TGTGCCAGCAAAGACAGTCATAAATTCAATCAGCCCCAGCATTTT
>NA|TRBJ2-5|NA|TRBV7-9
CASSLGDRAGETQYF
TGTGCCAGCAGCTTGGGAGACAGGGCGGGGGAGACCCAGTACTTC
>TRBD1|TRBJ2-7|once|TRBV29-1
CSVNRDRGDYEQYF
TGCAGCGTGAACCGGGACAGGGGGGACTACGAGCAGTACTTC
>TRBD1|TRBJ1-5|few|TRBV20-1
CSANPGGNQPQHF
TGCAGTGCTAATCCAGGGGGAAATCAGCCCCAGCATTTT
>NA|TRBJ2-7|NA|TRBV20-1
CSVRDTPYEQYF
TGCAGTGTCCGGGACACACCCTACGAGCAGTACTTC
>TRBD1|TRBJ1-2|many|TRBV10-1
CASSLTGSGYTF
TGCGCCAGCAGTTTGACAGGGAGTGGCTACACCTTC
>TRBD1|TRBJ2-2|NA|TRBV7-2
CASSYLRDRTNTRELFF
TGTGCCAGCAGCTATCTCCGGGACAGAACGAACACCAGGGAGCTGTTTTTT
>NA|TRBJ1-4|many|TRBV24-1
CATSDSAPAGSTNEKLFF
TGTGCCACCAGTGATTCTGCCCCGGCAGGATCAACTAATGAAAAACTGTTTTTT
>TRBD1|TRBJ1-2|NA|TRBV5-1
CASSLMQGDYGYTF
TGCGCCAGCAGCTTGATGCAGGGGGACTATGGCTACACCTTC
>NA|TRBJ1-2|many|TRBV7-9
CASSLAAGGNYGYTF
TGTGCCAGCAGCTTAGCCGCCGGGGGTAACTATGGCTACACCTTC
>TRBD2|TRBJ2-7|NA|TRBV20-1
CSASPPGGTYEQYF
TGCAGTGCTAGCCCCCCGGGAGGGACCTACGAGCAGTACTTC
>TRBD2|TRBJ2-7|NA|TRBV2
CASSTSGSGTGELYF
TGTGCCAGCAGCACAAGCGGGAGTGGCACCGGGGAGCTGTACTTC
>NA|TRBJ1-6|once|TRBV24-1
CATSYSPWDSPLHF
TGTGCCACCAGTTACTCGCCCTGGGATTCACCCCTCCACTTT
>NA|TRBJ2-5|NA|TRBV7-9
CASTHPRGTQYF
TGTGCCAGCACCCACCCCCGGGGGACCCAGTACTTC
>NA|TRBJ1-3|NA|TRBV6-2/TRBV6-3
CASSYSRNHGHSGNTIYF
TGTGCCAGCAGTTACTCCCGGAACCATGGACACTCTGGAAACACCATATATTTT
>NA|TRBJ2-5|many|TRBV20-1
CSARRPGQETQYF
TGCAGTGCTAGACGGCCAGGCCAAGAGACCCAGTACTTC
>TRBD1|TRBJ1-6|NA|TRBV7-4
CASSQRDRGISPLHF
TGTGCCAGCAGCCAGCGAGACAGGGGGATTTCACCCCTCCACTTT
>NA|TRBJ2-2|NA|TRBV10-2
CASSLGTRKHAGELFF
TGCGCCAGCAGCCTGGGTACTAGGAAGCACGCCGGGGAGCTGTTTTTT
>TRBD1|TRBJ1-1|NA|TRBV5-1
CASSQGRDRGANTEAFF
TGCGCCAGCAGCCAAGGCCGGGACAGGGGAGCAAACACTGAAGCTTTCTTT
>NA|TRBJ2-5|NA|TRBV29-1
CSVGRADEETQYF
TGCAGCGTTGGGAGGGCGGATGAAGAGACCCAGTACTTC
>NA|TRBJ1-3|many|TRBV20-1
CSARAGNVDTIYF
TGCAGTGCTAGGGCAGGGAACGTGGACACCATATATTTT
>NA|TRBJ2-7|once|TRBV15
CASGTTRNYEQYF
TGTGCCTCTGGGACAACACGAAACTACGAGCAGTACTTC
>NA|TRBJ1-1|NA|TRBV20-1
CSARRLQLNTEAFF
TGCAGTGCCCGGCGCCTGCAGTTGAACACTGAAGCTTTCTTT
>NA|TRBJ1-6|few|TRBV19
CASSMTRTISPLHF
TGTGCCAGTAGTATGACACGGACAATTTCACCCCTCCACTTT
>TRBD1|TRBJ1-5|many|TRBV29-1
CSVADRVGGNQPQHF
TGCAGCGTTGCTGACAGGGTAGGTGGCAATCAGCCCCAGCATTTT
>NA|TRBJ1-1|once|TRBV29-1
CSVEETGEAFF
TGCAGCGTTGAAGAAACAGGGGAAGCTTTCTTT
>NA|TRBJ1-5|NA|TRBV24-1
CATSSKGNQPQHF
TGTGCCACCAGTAGCAAGGGTAATCAGCCCCAGCATTTT
>NA|TRBJ2-7|NA|TRBV4-1
CASTSLFGTVSYEQYF
TGCGCCAGCACTAGCTTATTCGGGACTGTCTCCTACGAGCAGTACTTC
>NA|TRBJ1-2|NA|TRBV10-1
CALRAGVGYTF
TGCGCTTTAAGGGCAGGGGTTGGCTACACCTTC
>NA|TRBJ1-4|many|TRBV2
CASSRDLNEKLFF
TGTGCCAGCAGTCGGGACCTTAATGAAAAACTGTTTTTT
>TRBD2|TRBJ2-5|few|TRBV5-6
CASSLEVAGARETQYF
TGTGCCAGCAGCTTGGAAGTAGCGGGAGCAAGGGAGACCCAGTACTTC
>TRBD1|TRBJ1-2|many|TRBV5-1
CASSTDGQGAYGYTF
TGCGCCAGCAGTACGGATGGACAGGGGGCATATGGCTACACCTTC
>TRBD1|TRBJ2-7|NA|TRBV10-3
CAIRRGQGTEQYF
TGTGCCATCCGAAGGGGACAGGGAACCGAGCAGTACTTC
>NA|TRBJ1-1|few|TRBV10-3
CASSTDSLNTEAFF
TGTGCCAGCAGTACAGACAGTCTCAACACTGAAGCTTTCTTT
>NA|TRBJ1-6|once|TRBV26
CASSSSGDPGDNSPLHF
TGTGCCAGTAGCTCATCGGGGGACCCGGGAGATAATTCACCCCTCCACTTT
>NA|TRBJ2-5|NA|TRBV29-1
CSVSGQETQYF
TGCAGTGTTAGCGGACAAGAGACCCAGTACTTC
>NA|TRBJ2-2|NA|TRBV15
CATSRVRGELFF
TGTGCCACCAGCAGAGTTCGTGGGGAGCTGTTTTTT
>TRBD1|TRBJ1-4|many|TRBV10-3
CAISESGQGEKLFF
TGTGCCATCAGTGAGTCGGGACAGGGAGAAAAACTGTTTTTT
>NA|TRBJ1-1|NA|TRBV10-3
CAISEPARVGTEAFF
TGTGCCATCAGTGAGCCAGCTCGGGTGGGGACTGAAGCTTTCTTT
>NA|TRBJ1-4|NA|TRBV10-2
CASGKEEGEKLFF
TGCGCCAGCGGTAAAGAGGAGGGAGAAAAACTGTTTTTT